This record concerns one T cell receptor (beta chain) sequence. The same CDR3 arises from other DNA sequences in this sample as well. Authors' data handling: Estimated nucleated cell counts came from reference gene primer amplification. Some clones are missing from TCRdb's copy, which holds only in-frame ones; the method was immunoSEQ multiplex PCR. For V, J and clone size, that table is used; D and trimming come from the DNA. The sample contains more than 95,000 clones, roughly 84% of which appear only once. Looked up from germline, CDR1 is MRHNA and CDR2 is SNTAGT. The CDR3 sequence is 14 residues long. With 6 bases clipped from V and 2 bases from J, the junction kept 2 bases outside the gene matches. This record belongs to a study of blood T cell repertoires in COVID-19.

The clonotype was recovered from a woman older than 75 with acute or convalescent COVID-19. V gene TRBV6-4 combines with J gene TRBJ2-2; 8 bases agree with TRBD1. Material: peripheral blood. The CDR3: CASRQGANTGELFF. CDR3 nucleotide sequence: TGTGCCAGCAGGCAGGGGGCAAACACCGGGGAGCTGTTTTTT.